This TCR beta chain was profiled in a study of cytomegalovirus exposure and HLA in healthy donors. The primer mix had 60 Vbeta and 13 Jbeta primers. TCRdb keeps only in-frame clones here, not all; method: immunoSEQ multiplex PCR. The sample lists roughly 120,000 clones, roughly 80% occurring once. The germline gives CDR1 GTSNPN, CDR2 SVGIG (reference sequence). The CDR3 is made up of 14 amino acids. V was cut by 0 bases and J by 5 bases, with 11 bases left in between. The chain recombines TRBV30 with TRBJ1-5, with D unclear. This TCR derives from a woman between 40 and 55 years old in good health and CMV-seropositive. The specimen sequenced was PBMCs. The DNA for the CDR3 is TGTGCCTGGAGTGTACTAGGGATTGATCAGCCCCAGCATTTT. Its protein is CAWSVLGIDQPQHF.